These 20 T cell receptor beta chains were sequenced from one sample in a study of cytomegalovirus exposure and HLA in healthy donors. This table comes from immunoSEQ multiplex PCR, and its TCRdb copy is limited to in-frame clones, with some not included. This repertoire shows 82,000 or so clones, 95% found once; its top ten account for 0.55% to 0.75%. Specimen: PBMCs. These receptors were taken from a woman in her late teens or twenties in good health and CMV-seronegative.

V usage is TRBV4-3 and J usage is TRBJ2-3; D gene unclear. The V gene lost 0 bases and the J gene lost 5 bases, with 6 bases spanning the gap. The CDR3 loop spans 13 amino acids. The germline V gene encodes CDR1 LGHNA and CDR2 YSLEER. CDR3 in DNA: TGCGCCAGCAGCCAAGATCCCTTAGATACGCAGTATTTT. It translates to CASSQDPLDTQYF.

This clone was seen more than once but under ten times. The V and J genes are TRBV6-5 and TRBJ1-2, with 7 bases aligning to TRBD1. This CDR3 region has 13 residues. V was pared by 2 bases and J by 8 bases, with 5 bases of the junction left unmatched. Germline-derived CDR1 and CDR2 are MNHEY and SVGAGI. The CDR3 is CASSYRGREGYTF. The CDR3 region has the DNA TGTGCCAGCAGTTACAGGGGGCGCGAGGGCTACACCTTC.

This chain connects TRBV15 to TRBJ2-7; D might be TRBD2 (7 bases). The germline CDR1 and CDR2 sequences are LNHNV and YYDKDF (reference sequence). The germline V and J ends were trimmed by 0 bases and 4 bases, with 16 bases remaining between them. This CDR3 has 16 residues. The CDR3 reads CATSRDRGGLYYEQYF. CDR3 DNA: TGTGCCACCAGCAGAGATCGAGGGGGACTATATTACGAGCAGTACTTC.

The chain uses TRBV7-2 and TRBJ2-1; 9 bases align to TRBD2. The V and J ends lost 5 bases and 3 bases, in that order; junction bases with no gene match: 11. Germline V gene sequence: CDR1 SGHTA, CDR2 FQGNSA. The CDR3 is 17 residues long. The CDR3 loop is CASSPPGGRVYYNEQFF. In nucleotides, the CDR3 is TGTGCCAGCAGCCCCCCCGGCGGGAGGGTTTACTACAATGAGCAGTTCTTC. The entire variable domain, with the rest obtained from reference TRBV7-2 and TRBJ2-1, is as follows: GAGVSQSPSNKVTEKGKDVELRCDPISGHTALYWYRQSLGQGLEFLIYFQGNSAPDKSGLPSDRFSAERTGGSVSTLTIQRTQQEDSAVYLCASSPPGGRVYYNEQFFGPGTRLTVL.

The V and J genes are TRBV10-3 and TRBJ2-6, with 8 bases identical to TRBD1. Germline CDR1 ENHRY, CDR2 SYGVKD. The junction had 10 bases not matched to a gene; V was cut back by 5 bases and J by 1 base. The CDR3 length is 18 residues. CDR3 bases: TGTGCCATCAGTAATTCCGGACAGGGTAGATCTGGGGCCAACGTCCTGACTTTC. As protein: CAISNSGQGRSGANVLTF.

The gene calls are TRBV12-5 and TRBJ2-3, with a weak D call TRBD1 (6 bases). Deletions cut 0 bases from V and 4 bases from J, with 11 bases between. Germline CDR1 LGHNT, CDR2 FRNRAP. CDR3 length: 15 amino acids. CDR3 DNA sequence: TGTGCTAGTGGTTTGGTGGCAGGGGATCCAGATACGCAGTATTTT. As protein: CASGLVAGDPDTQYF.

The chain couples TRBV19 to TRBJ1-5; D is undetermined. The CDR3 is made up of 16 amino acids. V lost 4 bases and J 1 base, leaving 14 bases between the germline ends. CDR1 and CDR2 from the germline V gene are LNHDA and SQIVND (reference sequence). Here the CDR3 DNA reads TGTGCCAGTAGTAGGCGGAGGGAGGGAAGCAATCAGCCCCAGCATTTT. It translates to CASSRRREGSNQPQHF.

This chain connects TRBV10-3 to TRBJ1-2; TRBD1 matches at 7 bases. V shed 5 bases, J shed 5 bases, and the junction held 20 bases outside the gene matches. This CDR3 region has 18 residues. The germline V gene has CDR1 ENHRY and CDR2 SYGVKD. CDR3 nucleotides: TGTGCCATCAGTCAGGAAGGGGGCCATGGACATTTTTTTTATGGCTACACCTTC. It specifies CAISQEGGHGHFFYGYTF.

The chain carries TRBV29-1 and TRBJ2-3, with D perhaps matching TRBD1 (5 bases). Germline CDR1 and CDR2: SQVTM and ANQGSEA. Trimming removed 4 bases at V and 4 bases at J, with 12 bases between. The CDR3 has 13 amino acids. The CDR3 loop is CSVVVREADTQYF. CDR3 in DNA: TGCAGCGTTGTGGTCAGGGAAGCAGATACGCAGTATTTT.

The rearrangement uses TRBV7-6 and TRBJ2-2; 7 positions agree with TRBD1. Trimming cost V 0 bases and J 6 bases; bases outside gene matches: 7. From germline, CDR1 is SGHVS and CDR2 FNYEAQ. The CDR3 totals 16 residues. CDR3 protein: CASSLAGGAMAGELFF. The CDR3 region has the DNA TGTGCCAGCAGCTTAGCAGGGGGCGCAATGGCCGGGGAGCTGTTTTTT.

V is TRBV7-9 and J is TRBJ1-1, with D possibly being TRBD1 (5 bases). With 4 bases removed from V and 1 base from J, the gap between germline ends came to 13 bases. There are 15 residues in the CDR3. CDR1 and CDR2 from the germline V gene are SEHNR and FQNEAQ (reference sequence). This CDR3 reads CASSWGVGGNTEAFF. The CDR3 DNA reads as TGTGCCAGCAGCTGGGGGGTGGGAGGGAACACTGAAGCTTTCTTT.

The chain joins TRBV15 to TRBJ2-2; a possible D gene is TRBD1 (5 bases). Looked up from germline, CDR1 is LNHNV and CDR2 is YYDKDF (reference sequence). The CDR3 consists of 15 residues. Trimming stripped 3 bases from V and 5 bases from J, with 13 bases between. CDR3 amino acids: CATSRARTRTGELFF. The DNA for the CDR3 is TGTGCCACCAGCAGGGCCAGGACACGAACCGGGGAGCTGTTTTTT.

Here the CDR3 DNA reads TGTGCCAGCAAGGGACAGGGAGGTTCGTCACTCTACGAGCAGTACTTC. Protein product: CASKGQGGSSLYEQYF. The chain uses TRBV28 and TRBJ2-7; 9 positions match TRBD1. The germline V gene encodes CDR1 MDHEN and CDR2 SYDVKM. The CDR3 is 16 amino acids. V was clipped by 7 bases and J by 3 bases; unmatched bases: 13.

The chain is built from TRBV4-3 and TRBJ1-2; 10 nucleotides match TRBD1. Germline-derived CDR1 and CDR2 are LGHNA and YSLEER. V dropped 0 bases and J dropped 6; count of bases not matched to a gene: 10. This CDR3 region has 17 residues. The chain's CDR3 is CASSQDLGQGKINGYTF. The CDR3 DNA follows: TGCGCCAGCAGCCAAGATTTGGGACAGGGGAAAATTAATGGCTACACCTTC.

This clone was recorded once. The V and J genes are TRBV27 and TRBJ1-1; D is possibly TRBD1 (5 bases). Trimming stripped 4 bases from V and 1 base from J, with 19 bases between. The CDR3 runs 17 residues. The germline V gene has CDR1 MNHEY and CDR2 SMNVEV (reference sequence). The CDR3, as DNA: TGTGCCAGCAGTTATCCCATCCCCGTGGGGCCGAACACTGAAGCTTTCTTT. Protein: CASSYPIPVGPNTEAFF.

This chain uses TRBV6-6 with TRBJ2-2; 8 bases align to TRBD1. V was clipped by 0 bases and J by 3 bases; unmatched bases: 0. The length of the CDR3 is 15 residues. Germline V gives CDR1 MNHNY, CDR2 SVGAGI (reference sequence). CDR3 in amino acids: CASSYSGQDTGELFF. CDR3 sequence (DNA): TGTGCCAGCAGTTACTCGGGACAGGACACCGGGGAGCTGTTTTTT.

The genes are TRBV9 and TRBJ1-2; 12 bases line up with TRBD1. Germline V gives CDR1 SGDLS, CDR2 YYNGEE. This CDR3 spans 17 amino acids. The V and J ends lost 4 bases and 7 bases, in that order; junction bases with no gene match: 14. The CDR3 nucleotides are TGTGCCAGCAGCCTCGAGCCTACGGGACAGGGGGCCGTTGGCTACACCTTC. It is translated as CASSLEPTGQGAVGYTF.

This chain links TRBV19 with TRBJ1-4; D may be TRBD1 (6 bases). The CDR3 extends over 20 amino acids. V lost 3 bases to trimming and J lost 6 bases, with 29 bases between them. CDR1 and CDR2 (germline): LNHDA, SQIVND (reference sequence). The CDR3 region has the DNA TGTGCCAGTAGTATTCCGCTGACCGTGGTGGCGCAGGGGCGGGATGAAAAACTGTTTTTT. It specifies CASSIPLTVVAQGRDEKLFF.

This clone is a singleton in its sample. The rearrangement uses TRBV27 and TRBJ1-1; no definite D call. The CDR3 is 15 residues long. Trimming left V 2 bases short and J 0 bases short, with 10 bases between. CDR1 MNHEY and CDR2 SMNVEV come from the germline V gene (reference sequence). CDR3 DNA: TGTGCCAGCAGTTTAGGTCGGAGTGTGAACACTGAAGCTTTCTTT. Its translation: CASSLGRSVNTEAFF.

This chain connects TRBV5-5 to TRBJ1-4, with D possibly matching TRBD1 (6 bases). The CDR3 has 15 amino acids. The germline gives CDR1 SGHKS, CDR2 YYEKEE (reference sequence). V was trimmed by 2 bases and J by 3 bases, leaving 11 bases between them. CDR3: CASSFQTGSNEKLFF. DNA of the CDR3: TGTGCCAGCAGCTTCCAGACAGGCTCTAATGAAAAACTGTTTTTT.